These T cell receptor beta chains were read from a single sample in a study of blood T cell repertoires in COVID-19. The table came from immunoSEQ multiplex PCR; TCRdb's copy has only in-frame clones and leaves some out. The sample records some 390,000 clones, 70% to 90% being singletons. The sequencing input was peripheral blood. The receptors here all came from a woman in her fifties or sixties with COVID-19, enrolled during active disease. The CDR3 runs from the conserved cysteine through the conserved F or W. A D gene is named only where the DNA matches it firmly. The size of a clone is reported for some rows only, either as once, few or many, or as a class for expanded clones.

D gene | CDR3 length | J gene | V gene | clone size | CDR3 protein | CDR3 DNA
. | 15 | TRBJ2-1 | TRBV7-9 | . | CASNVLLAPSNEQFF | TGTGCCAGCAACGTGTTACTAGCCCCGTCGAATGAGCAGTTCTTC
. | 13 | TRBJ2-5 | TRBV3-1/TRBV3-2 | . | CASNIDPAGTQYF | TGTGCCAGCAATATAGACCCGGCGGGGACCCAGTACTTC
. | 14 | TRBJ2-5 | TRBV15 | . | CATSRDRGQETQYF | TGTGCCACCAGCAGAGACAGGGGTCAAGAGACCCAGTACTTC
TRBD1 | 14 | TRBJ1-1 | TRBV30 | . | CAWDGQGSYTEAFF | TGTGCCTGGGATGGACAGGGGTCGTACACTGAAGCTTTCTTT
. | 15 | TRBJ1-2 | TRBV28 | . | CASSFGGWEGTGYTF | TGTGCCAGCAGTTTCGGAGGTTGGGAGGGGACTGGCTACACCTTC
. | 13 | TRBJ1-5 | TRBV7-2 | . | CASSPRVNQPQHF | TGTGCCAGCAGCCCGAGAGTGAATCAGCCCCAGCATTTT
. | 12 | TRBJ2-5 | TRBV6-6 | . | CASSYTPMAQYF | TGTGCCAGCAGTTACACTCCGATGGCCCAGTACTTC
. | 15 | TRBJ1-1 | TRBV11-1 | . | CASSLENRLNTEAFF | TGTGCCAGCAGCTTAGAAAACAGACTGAACACTGAAGCTTTCTTT
TRBD1 | 16 | TRBJ1-6 | TRBV25-1 | . | CASSDRGQWGNSPLHF | TGTGCCAGCAGTGATAGGGGGCAGTGGGGTAATTCACCCCTCCACTTT
. | 13 | TRBJ2-1 | TRBV27 | . | CASSPGQYNEQFF | TGTGCCAGCAGTCCCGGACAGTACAATGAGCAGTTCTTC
. | 15 | TRBJ2-1 | TRBV7-3 | . | CASSLRGGPYNEQFF | TGTGCCAGCAGCTTACGGGGTGGGCCCTACAATGAGCAGTTCTTC
. | 12 | TRBJ2-7 | TRBV28 | . | CASSLGGDEQYF | TGTGCCAGCAGTTTAGGGGGCGACGAGCAGTACTTC
. | 12 | TRBJ2-4 | TRBV28 | . | CASSLRRNIQYF | TGTGCCAGCAGTTTGCGGAGAAACATTCAGTACTTC
. | 14 | TRBJ1-5 | TRBV11-2 | . | CASSLNMGDQPQHF | TGTGCCAGCAGCTTGAATATGGGAGATCAGCCCCAGCATTTT
TRBD2 | 17 | TRBJ2-1 | TRBV5-8 | . | CASSLTSGGAYGNEQFF | TGTGCCAGCAGCCTGACTAGCGGGGGGGCGTATGGAAATGAGCAGTTCTTC
. | 13 | TRBJ1-1 | TRBV6-5 | . | CASSYGRNTEAFF | TGTGCCAGCAGTTACGGGCGGAACACTGAAGCTTTCTTT
. | 13 | TRBJ1-4 | TRBV4-1 | . | CASKGATNEKLFF | TGCGCCAGCAAAGGGGCAACTAATGAAAAACTGTTTTTT
TRBD2 | 18 | TRBJ2-2 | TRBV7-2 | once | CASSLYSGGAGGTGELFF | TGTGCCAGCAGCTTATATAGCGGGGGGGCCGGTGGAACCGGGGAGCTGTTTTTT
. | 14 | TRBJ1-5 | TRBV19 | . | CASSTQGQRQPQHF | TGTGCCAGTAGTACCCAGGGGCAACGGCAGCCCCAGCATTTT
TRBD2 | 12 | TRBJ2-5 | TRBV7-2 | . | CASSALGGWEYF | TGTGCCAGCAGCGCCCTCGGGGGGTGGGAGTACTTC
TRBD1 | 14 | TRBJ2-1 | TRBV19 | . | CASSVTGINNEQFF | TGTGCCAGTAGTGTGACAGGGATCAACAATGAGCAGTTCTTC
TRBD1 | 14 | TRBJ1-6 | TRBV18 | . | CASSPLDRGSPLHF | TGTGCCAGCTCACCGCTCGACAGGGGTTCACCCCTCCACTTT
TRBD1 | 17 | TRBJ1-6 | TRBV5-6 | . | CASSLIGQGVKNSPLHF | TGTGCCAGCAGCTTAATCGGTCAGGGGGTTAAGAATTCACCCCTCCACTTT